These 17 T cell receptor beta chains were sequenced from one sample in a study of T-cell memory formation after mild COVID-19. TCRdb called the 5' RACE reads again in MiXCR, with one record for every CDR3 protein. Of about 260,000 distinct CDR3 sequences listed, 15% to 20% were seen once; the top ten hold around 20%. Source material: PBMCs or a T cell subset sorted from them (not recorded which). The source of these receptors is a young man who had mild COVID-19 (a few samples of this study predate the infection). Cell type and time point are not known.

This clonotype has just a few counts. The chain carries TRBV20-1 and TRBJ2-1, with a possible D match to TRBD2 (6 bases). The V gene's germline CDR1 is DFQATT and CDR2 SNEGSKA (reference sequence). With 1 base removed from V and 3 bases from J, the gap between germline ends came to 19 bases. CDR3 length equals 17 residues. CDR3 residues: CSARVPDGGGNYNEQFF. DNA of the CDR3: TGCAGTGCTAGAGTCCCCGATGGAGGCGGGAACTACAATGAGCAGTTCTTC.

The rearrangement links TRBV6-6 to TRBJ2-3; TRBD2 aligns across 7 bases. CDR1 and CDR2 (germline): MNHNY, SVGAGI (reference sequence). V lost 8 bases and J lost 0; bases outside the gene matches: 2. The CDR3 has 13 residues. CDR3 sequence (DNA): TGTGCCAGCGGGGGGGTAAGCACAGATACGCAGTATTTT. Translated: CASGGVSTDTQYF.

A word on this clonotype: The conserved phenylalanine or tryptophan is not found at the CDR3 terminus, so this likely reflects a read error. The rearrangement uses TRBV6-2 or TRBV6-3 and TRBJ1-5; D remains ambiguous. Trimming took 2 bases from V and 7 from J, leaving 18 bases between them. The CDR3 spans 16 residues. Germline CDR1 reads MNHEY; CDR2 reads SVGEGT. DNA for the CDR3: TGTGCCAGCAGTTACGTTGTGGCCGGAGGAGAGCAGCCCCAGCATTAT. Amino acid sequence: CASSYVVAGGEQPQHY.

The rearrangement uses TRBV28 and TRBJ2-5; a possible D gene is TRBD2 (5 bases). Germline CDR1 reads MDHEN; CDR2 reads SYDVKM. V was cut by 6 bases and J by 3 bases, with 11 bases left in between. The CDR3 sequence is 13 residues long. Written as DNA, the CDR3 is TGTGCCAGCAGCCTTTCAGCGGAAGAGACCCAGTACTTC. It specifies CASSLSAEETQYF.

The chain has TRBV20-1 and TRBJ2-3; 11 nucleotides agree with TRBD1. CDR1 DFQATT and CDR2 SNEGSKA come from the germline V gene (reference sequence). This CDR3 spans 15 amino acids. V lost 7 bases and J lost 6; bases outside the gene matches: 12. CDR3 protein: CSVPDRGRRFDTQYF. CDR3 in DNA: TGCAGTGTCCCGGACAGGGGGCGACGATTTGATACGCAGTATTTT.

This clonotype was observed a few times. The chain uses TRBV5-4 and TRBJ1-2; 8 positions match TRBD1. V shed 2 bases, J shed 3 bases, and the junction held 6 bases outside the gene matches. Looked up from germline, CDR1 is SGHNT and CDR2 is YYREEE (reference sequence). The CDR3 extends over 15 amino acids. CDR3 sequence: CASSFLDRGDYGYTF. The CDR3 region has the DNA TGTGCCAGCAGCTTTCTTGACAGGGGAGACTATGGCTACACCTTC.

The chain employs TRBV14 and TRBJ2-7, with 14 bases matching TRBD2. CDR3 length: 13 amino acids. V was clipped by 9 bases and J by 2 bases; unmatched bases: 0. In germline, CDR1 is SGHDN, CDR2 FVKESK. Written as DNA, the CDR3 is TGTGCCAGGGGACTAGCGGGGGCCTACGAGCAGTACTTC. Encoded protein: CARGLAGAYEQYF.

This chain connects TRBV6-5 to TRBJ1-3, with 9 bases that match TRBD1. Germline loops: CDR1 MNHEY, CDR2 SVGAGI. This CDR3 contains 16 residues. V gave up 6 bases and J gave up 2 bases; unmatched junction bases: 8. As DNA, the CDR3 is TGTGCCAGCAGCCTAACAGGGGGCGTCGCTGGAAACACCATATATTTT. Encoded protein: CASSLTGGVAGNTIYF.

The V gene is TRBV7-9, the J gene TRBJ2-3, with 7 bases matching TRBD1. This CDR3 comprises 15 residues. Germline V gives CDR1 SEHNR, CDR2 FQNEAQ (reference sequence). V lost 10 bases, J lost 2 bases, and 12 bases stayed unmatched. The CDR3 coding sequence is TGTGCCACCGAGGGACAGCCAGGATCCACAGATACGCAGTATTTT. Encoded protein: CATEGQPGSTDTQYF.

This clonotype was seen a handful of times. The chain carries TRBV6-5 and TRBJ1-4; possibly TRBD1 for D (5 bases). The CDR3 consists of 16 residues. Between the trimmed V and J ends, which lost 2 bases and 14 bases, there was a span of 24 bases. CDR1 is MNHEY, CDR2 SVGAGI, per germline. The CDR3 bases are TGTGCCAGCAGTTACCGGGACCGGGACCCACCTGGGGCCCTGTTTTTT. Amino acids: CASSYRDRDPPGALFF.

CDR3 sequence: CSVEVRGQETQYF. CDR3 nucleotide sequence: TGCAGCGTTGAGGTTAGGGGCCAAGAGACCCAGTACTTC. This chain uses TRBV29-1 with TRBJ2-5, with D possibly being TRBD1 (5 bases). CDR1 and CDR2 (germline): SQVTM, ANQGSEA. V dropped 3 bases and J dropped 1 base, with 9 bases sitting between them. The CDR3 length is 13 residues.

The rearrangement links TRBV11-3 to TRBJ2-2, with D perhaps TRBD1 or TRBD2 (5 bases each). The CDR3 is 15 amino acids. Trimming took off 4 bases at V and 1 base at J, with 10 bases between the two ends. Germline V lookup: CDR1 SGHNT, CDR2 YENEEA. In nucleotides, the CDR3 is TGTGCCAGCAGCTCCGGGACGGTGAACACCGGGGAGCTGTTTTTT. It encodes CASSSGTVNTGELFF. Full variable domain (remainder filled in from reference TRBV11-3 and TRBJ2-2): EAGVVQSPRYKIIEKKQPVAFWCNPISGHNTLYWYLQNLGQGPELLIRYENEEAVDDSQLPKDRFSAERLKGVDSTLKIQPAELGDSAVYLCASSSGTVNTGELFFGEGSRLTVL.

This clonotype showed up just a few times. The chain combines TRBV10-3 with TRBJ2-7; TRBD1 matches at 8 bases. Trimming took 0 bases from V and 3 from J; bases not matched to a gene: 4. Germline V CDR1 and CDR2: ENHRY, SYGVKD. The CDR3 totals 15 residues. The CDR3 protein is CAISESQGANYEQYF. The CDR3 DNA is TGTGCCATCAGTGAGTCGCAGGGGGCGAACTACGAGCAGTACTTC.

This clonotype was picked up a small number of times. This rearrangement joins TRBV12-3 or TRBV12-4 to TRBJ2-1, with D perhaps matching TRBD2 (7 bases). There are 16 residues in the CDR3. V lost 4 bases to trimming and J lost 9 bases, with 22 bases between them. The CDR3 is CASSSEGWGGWGEQFF. CDR3 DNA sequence: TGTGCCAGCAGTTCAGAAGGTTGGGGGGGCTGGGGTGAGCAGTTCTTC.

Only a few counts were recorded for this clonotype. This chain joins TRBV4-3 and TRBJ1-5; D not resolved. Trimming pared 0 bases from V and 6 bases from J, leaving 9 bases between. The CDR3 covers 14 residues. From germline, CDR1 is LGHNA and CDR2 YSLEER. CDR3 sequence reads: CASSQDWVSQPQHF. As DNA, the CDR3 is TGCGCCAGCAGCCAAGATTGGGTTTCTCAGCCCCAGCATTTT.

The chain combines TRBV6-6 with TRBJ2-5; 10 nucleotides align to TRBD1. V shed 6 bases, J shed 5 bases, and the junction held 6 bases outside the gene matches. Looked up from germline, CDR1 is MNHNY and CDR2 is SVGAGI (reference sequence). There are 14 residues in the CDR3. The CDR3 spells CASSRDRGHETQYF. CDR3 nucleotide sequence: TGTGCCAGCAGCCGGGACAGGGGACACGAGACCCAGTACTTC.

The V call is TRBV4-3, the J call TRBJ2-7, with D tentatively TRBD2 (6 bases). With 1 base removed from V and 3 bases from J, the gap between germline ends came to 19 bases. The CDR3 has 17 amino acids. CDR1 is LGHNA, CDR2 YSLEER, per germline. CDR3 region: CASSQALPRGKHYEQYF. The CDR3 nucleotides read TGCGCCAGCAGCCAAGCCCTCCCTCGGGGGAAGCACTACGAGCAGTACTTC.